One sample yielded the 27 T cell receptor beta chains listed below, sequenced in a study of shared T cell receptors in the human thymus. Using immunoSEQ multiplex PCR, the repertoire was profiled, and TCRdb retains in-frame clones only, with some absent. Of 550,000 to 800,000 clones in the sample, 70% to 90% were seen once. In addition, the sample was reused for a study of human thymus T cells.

Sequences were obtained from thymocytes. The receptors shown here come from a girl under two years old with a congenital heart defect.

This clone showed up just a few times. The chain links TRBV9 to TRBJ1-5; 9 nucleotides align to TRBD1. Trimming took 3 bases from V and 6 from J; bases not matched to a gene: 7. From germline, CDR1 is SGDLS and CDR2 YYNGEE. The CDR3 length is 15 residues. The DNA for the CDR3 is TGTGCCAGCAGCGCCCGGGACAGGGAGAGTCAGCCCCAGCATTTT. This codes for CASSARDRESQPQHF.

CDR3 protein: CASSLVAGKNTEAFF. CDR3 DNA: TGTGCCAGCAGCTTAGTCGCCGGGAAGAACACTGAAGCTTTCTTT. The chain has TRBV7-9 and TRBJ1-1; D is undetermined. There are 15 residues in the CDR3. The V end lost 1 base, the J end lost 1 base, and 10 bases lay between the germline ends. The germline CDR1 and CDR2 sequences are SEHNR and FQNEAQ (reference sequence).

This clone occurred once. The J gene is TRBJ2-1, the V gene TRBV5-1; 7 nucleotides match TRBD1. V lost 2 bases to trimming and J lost 3 bases; unmatched junction nucleotides: 5. Germline CDR1 and CDR2: SGHRS and YFSETQ. This CDR3 has 15 residues. The chain's CDR3 is CASSFTGARYNEQFF. The CDR3 bases are TGCGCCAGCAGCTTTACAGGGGCTCGCTACAATGAGCAGTTCTTC.

The CDR3 loop is CASSLGVYSNQPQHF. The CDR3 DNA sequence: TGTGCCAGCAGCTTGGGCGTTTATAGCAATCAGCCCCAGCATTTT. The chain joins TRBV5-6 to TRBJ1-5, with no clear D. The V gene lost 0 bases and the J gene lost 0 bases, with 7 bases spanning the gap. Germline loops: CDR1 SGHDT, CDR2 YYEEEE. The CDR3 loop spans 15 amino acids. Full variable domain (missing parts from reference TRBV5-6 and TRBJ1-5): DAGVTQSPTHLIKTRGQQVTLRCSPKSGHDTVSWYQQALGQGPQFIFQYYEEEERQRGNFPDRFSGHQFPNYSSELNVNALLLGDSALYLCASSLGVYSNQPQHFGDGTRLSIL.

V gene TRBV6-5 combines with J gene TRBJ1-3, with D maybe TRBD1 (6 bases). The CDR3 loop spans 13 amino acids. In germline, CDR1 is MNHEY, CDR2 SVGAGI. CDR3 coding DNA: TGTGTCTGTGGGGGCGCGGTTGGAAACACCATATATTTT. Translating it yields CVCGGAVGNTIYF.

This chain links TRBV29-1 with TRBJ2-4, with a weak D call TRBD1 (6 bases). This CDR3 contains 15 residues. The V gene lost 6 bases and the J gene lost 0 bases, with 15 bases spanning the gap. The germline V gene has CDR1 SQVTM and CDR2 ANQGSEA. The CDR3 sequence: CSVWDTSIAKNIQYF. The CDR3 coding sequence is TGCAGCGTGTGGGACACATCCATAGCCAAAAACATTCAGTACTTC.

The V gene is TRBV27, the J gene TRBJ1-4, with 9 nucleotides matching TRBD1. V dropped 5 bases and J dropped 2; count of bases not matched to a gene: 3. The length of the CDR3 is 15 residues. Germline lookup yields CDR1 MNHEY and CDR2 SMNVEV (reference sequence). CDR3 in DNA: TGTGCCAGCAGTGCCACAGGGGGCACTAATGAAAAACTGTTTTTT. It is translated as CASSATGGTNEKLFF.

The J gene is TRBJ2-7, the V gene TRBV5-1; the match to TRBD1 covers 8 bases. Trimming removed 0 bases from V and 4 bases from J; junction bases left unmatched: 12. Germline V CDR1 and CDR2: SGHRS, YFSETQ. The CDR3 contains 17 residues. The CDR3 spells CASSLGRDRSTPYEQYF. CDR3 coding DNA: TGCGCCAGCAGCTTGGGAAGGGACAGGTCAACGCCTTACGAGCAGTACTTC.

This clone appeared a single time. The rearrangement uses TRBV5-4 and TRBJ2-2; no definite D call. Germline V gene lookup returns CDR1 SGHNT and CDR2 YYREEE (reference sequence). CDR3 length: 16 residues. Trimming removed 2 bases from V and 0 bases from J, with 11 bases in between. This CDR3 is CASSLRLLPNTGELFF. The CDR3 coding sequence is TGTGCCAGCAGCTTACGACTCCTCCCGAACACCGGGGAGCTGTTTTTT.

The DNA for the CDR3 is TGTGCCAGCAGTTTGAAACCCCGGGACAGGGACTACGAGCAGTACTTC. It encodes CASSLKPRDRDYEQYF. J is TRBJ2-7 and V is TRBV28; 9 nucleotides align to TRBD1. Germline loops: CDR1 MDHEN, CDR2 SYDVKM. CDR3 length: 16 amino acids. Trimming cost V 3 bases and J 3 bases; bases outside gene matches: 9.

This chain connects TRBV19 to TRBJ1-1; perhaps TRBD1 as D (6 bases). V lost 2 bases and J 2 bases, leaving 18 bases between the germline ends. This CDR3 region has 17 residues. Germline lookup yields CDR1 LNHDA and CDR2 SQIVND (reference sequence). CDR3 sequence: CASSILPRGGRNTEAFF. Here the CDR3 DNA reads TGTGCCAGTAGTATACTTCCCAGGGGTGGGCGCAACACTGAAGCTTTCTTT.

The V call is TRBV28, the J call TRBJ1-2; 8 bases fit TRBD1. CDR3 size: 13 residues. CDR1 is MDHEN and CDR2 is SYDVKM in the germline V gene. V dropped 4 bases and J dropped 6; count of bases not matched to a gene: 4. The CDR3 nucleotides are TGTGCCAGCAGTTCCGACAGGGGCGATGGCTACACCTTC. Translating gives CASSSDRGDGYTF.

This clone appeared a single time. V gene TRBV19 combines with J gene TRBJ1-4; 8 positions match TRBD1. Germline V gene lookup returns CDR1 LNHDA and CDR2 SQIVND (reference sequence). The CDR3 length is 16 residues. Trimming cost V 6 bases and J 0 bases; bases outside gene matches: 6. CDR3: CASRGRGPTTNEKLFF. The CDR3 DNA follows: TGTGCCAGTAGAGGCAGGGGGCCGACAACTAATGAAAAACTGTTTTTT.

The rearrangement uses TRBV6-4 and TRBJ2-7; 7 bases match TRBD1. The CDR3 loop spans 21 amino acids. V gave up 2 bases and J gave up 3 bases; unmatched junction bases: 25. Germline CDR1 reads MRHNA; CDR2 reads SNTAGT. The CDR3 coding sequence is TGTGCCAGCAGTGACAGGGGACAGCCTCAGCCGACCCAAGGCCTAAACTACGAGCAGTACTTC. Protein product: CASSDRGQPQPTQGLNYEQYF.

This clone was seen only once. The chain recombines TRBV7-2 with TRBJ1-2; no firm D call. Germline-derived CDR1 and CDR2 are SGHTA and FQGNSA. The ends were cut back, 3 bases at V and 0 bases at J, with 11 bases in the middle. This CDR3 has 15 residues. The CDR3 loop is CASSFIVDSNYGYTF. The CDR3 region has the DNA TGTGCCAGCAGCTTCATTGTGGACTCTAACTATGGCTACACCTTC.

The rearrangement links TRBV6-4 to TRBJ2-7; 7 nucleotides agree with TRBD1. Germline V gene lookup returns CDR1 MRHNA and CDR2 SNTAGT. This CDR3 comprises 13 residues. Germline trimming cut 6 bases from V and 7 bases from J; bases unmatched to any gene: 9. The CDR3 region has the DNA TGTGCCAGCAGCGAGACAGGGTCGGGGGAGCAGTACTTC. Protein product: CASSETGSGEQYF.

This clone was counted a single time. The rearrangement joins TRBV4-3 to TRBJ1-5; D remains unclear. Germline loops: CDR1 LGHNA, CDR2 YSLEER. The ends were cut back, 0 bases at V and 0 bases at J, with 9 bases in the middle. The CDR3 runs 16 residues. CDR3 coding DNA: TGCGCCAGCAGCCAAGAGTGGAGGTTTAGCAATCAGCCCCAGCATTTT. This gives the protein CASSQEWRFSNQPQHF.

V is TRBV7-3 and J is TRBJ2-1; 8 bases are shared with TRBD2. The CDR3 contains 15 residues. The ends lost 5 bases at V and 2 bases at J; junction bases unmatched: 5. The V gene's germline CDR1 is SGHTA and CDR2 FQGTGA. CDR3 sequence (DNA): TGTGCCAGCAGCCTTGCGGGGGGAACCTACAATGAGCAGTTCTTC. Encoded protein: CASSLAGGTYNEQFF.

The CDR3 coding sequence is TGTGCCAGCTCACCACCCGGAGGAGGTCTGGCCAAAAACATTCAGTACTTC. It specifies CASSPPGGGLAKNIQYF. The chain joins TRBV18 to TRBJ2-4, with D possibly being TRBD2 (5 bases). CDR3 length: 17 residues. Trimming pared 0 bases from V and 1 base from J, leaving 13 bases between. The V gene's germline CDR1 is KGHSH and CDR2 LQKENI.

The table lists this clone with a few counts. The rearrangement links TRBV4-1 to TRBJ1-2; the D gene is possibly TRBD1 (6 bases). Germline V gene lookup returns CDR1 MGHRA and CDR2 YSYEKL. V shed 1 base and J shed 6 bases, with 21 bases lying between them. This CDR3 region has 17 residues. The CDR3 sequence: CASSQVLGETGCHGYTF. DNA for the CDR3: TGCGCCAGCAGCCAAGTACTAGGCGAAACAGGGTGCCATGGCTACACCTTC.

The chain has TRBV4-1 and TRBJ2-7; D remains ambiguous. CDR1 and CDR2 (germline): MGHRA, YSYEKL. Trimming stripped 4 bases from V and 0 bases from J, with 16 bases between. This CDR3 spans 16 amino acids. The DNA for the CDR3 is TGCGCCAGCAGCCTACAACCCAGCGTAAGCTCCTACGAGCAGTACTTC. It yields the protein CASSLQPSVSSYEQYF.

V gene TRBV5-1 combines with J gene TRBJ2-2; maybe TRBD1 (6 bases). Trimming pared 1 base from V and 5 bases from J, leaving 12 bases between. The CDR3 totals 15 residues. In germline, CDR1 is SGHRS, CDR2 YFSETQ. The CDR3 protein is CASSLTGRETGELFF. CDR3 DNA sequence: TGCGCCAGCAGCTTGACAGGGCGAGAGACCGGGGAGCTGTTTTTT. The full variable domain, completed using reference TRBV5-1 and TRBJ2-2, is KAGVTQTPRYLIKTRGQQVTLSCSPISGHRSVSWYQQTPGQGLQFLFEYFSETQRNKGNFPGRFSGRQFSNSRSEMNVSTLELGDSALYLCASSLTGRETGELFFGEGSRLTVL.

This CDR3 is CASSITGSHNQPQHF. The DNA of the CDR3 is TGTGCCAGTAGTATTACAGGGTCCCACAATCAGCCCCAGCATTTT. The chain links TRBV19 to TRBJ1-5; weak D call: TRBD1 (6 bases). Trimming left V 3 bases short and J 3 bases short, with 12 bases between. The CDR3 runs 15 residues. Germline V lookup: CDR1 LNHDA, CDR2 SQIVND (reference sequence).

This chain connects TRBV7-9 to TRBJ1-1, with TRBD1 matching 8 bases. Unmatched junction bases numbered 9, after V lost 5 bases and J lost 4 bases. Germline V gene lookup returns CDR1 SEHNR and CDR2 FQNEAQ (reference sequence). CDR3 size: 15 residues. CDR3: CASSHGQGSSTEAFF. DNA for the CDR3: TGTGCCAGCAGCCACGGACAGGGATCTTCCACTGAAGCTTTCTTT. Based on the CDR3 plus reference TRBV7-9 and TRBJ1-1, the full variable domain is DTGVSQNPRHKITKRGQNVTFRCDPISEHNRLYWYRQTLGQGPEFLTYFQNEAQLEKSRLLSDRFSAERPKGSFSTLEIQRTEQGDSAMYLCASSHGQGSSTEAFFGQGTRLTVV.

This rearrangement joins TRBV10-2 to TRBJ1-4, with a weak D call TRBD1 (5 bases). Trimming took off 3 bases at V and 4 bases at J, with 9 bases between the two ends. The CDR3 covers 14 residues. Germline V CDR1 and CDR2: WSHSY, SAAADI. This chain's CDR3 is CASSEPGINEKLFF. DNA for the CDR3: TGCGCCAGCAGTGAACCAGGGATTAATGAAAAACTGTTTTTT.

The genes are TRBV4-1 and TRBJ1-2; D might be TRBD1 (5 bases). Trimming shortened V by 6 bases and J by 2 bases, and 13 bases separated the two germline ends. CDR1 and CDR2 (germline): MGHRA, YSYEKL. This CDR3 spans 14 amino acids. CDR3 sequence reads: CASRPVDRNYGYTF. DNA for the CDR3: TGCGCCAGCAGGCCGGTTGACAGAAACTATGGCTACACCTTC.

The V call is TRBV5-1, the J call TRBJ1-6; possibly TRBD1 for D (6 bases). The germline V and J ends were trimmed by 4 bases and 0 bases, with 32 bases remaining between them. The CDR3 extends over 23 amino acids. The V gene's germline CDR1 is SGHRS and CDR2 YFSETQ. This CDR3 reads CASSPNLRGSPTPFSSYNSPLHF. For the CDR3, the DNA is TGCGCCAGCAGCCCTAACCTCAGGGGCAGCCCTACCCCTTTCAGCTCCTATAATTCACCCCTCCACTTT.